This entry features one T cell receptor (beta chain) sequence. This entry belongs to a study of T cell responses to AZD1222 COVID-19 vaccine. The table came from immunoSEQ multiplex PCR; TCRdb's copy has only in-frame clones and leaves some out. The sample records roughly 160,000 clones, roughly 93% being singletons. Germline loops: CDR1 GTSNPN, CDR2 SVGIG (reference sequence). The CDR3 is 14 residues long. The V end lost 4 bases, the J end lost 6 bases, and 16 bases lay between the germline ends. The sequence derives from an adult in good health. The material sequenced was peripheral blood, taken on day 0 of AZD1222 vaccination. The gene calls are TRBV30 and TRBJ2-1, with D possibly matching TRBD1 (5 bases). DNA of the CDR3: TGTGCCTGGAACGGACATACACCACGCAATGAGCAGTTCTTC. Translation: CAWNGHTPRNEQFF.